The next 11 T cell receptor beta chains were all read from a single sample in a study of blood T cells in healthy people across ages. With a J-beta primer mix and a sample-barcoded 5' primer, a second PCR ran roughly 6 to 12 cycles. Via MiXCR, TCRdb re-called the 5' RACE reads, giving one row per CDR3 protein. Of hundreds of thousands of distinct CDR3 sequences listed, 27% were seen once; the top ten hold over 25%. Sequencing input: blood. All receptors come from a woman between 65 and 79 years old in good health.

This chain links TRBV20-1 with TRBJ2-7, with 9 bases matching TRBD2. The CDR3 contains 15 residues. Germline trimming cut 2 bases from V and 4 bases from J; bases unmatched to any gene: 9. Germline CDR1 DFQATT, CDR2 SNEGSKA (reference sequence). The CDR3 region has the DNA TGCAGTGCTAGACCAGCGGGAGGAAGGGTGTACGAGCAGTACTTC. This sequence encodes CSARPAGGRVYEQYF.

The V gene is TRBV20-1, the J gene TRBJ2-7, with 14 bases that match TRBD2. The junction had 14 bases not matched to a gene; V was cut back by 5 bases and J by 2 bases. The germline V gene encodes CDR1 DFQATT and CDR2 SNEGSKA (reference sequence). The CDR3 extends over 18 amino acids. CDR3 in DNA: TGCAGTGCTGGTCCCGACTGGACTAGCGGGAGGTTGGCCTACGAGCAGTACTTC. This encodes CSAGPDWTSGRLAYEQYF.

This clonotype appeared a few times. The chain joins TRBV24-1 to TRBJ1-2; D unresolved. The length of the CDR3 is 12 residues. Deletions cut 4 bases from V and 2 bases from J, with 4 bases between. Germline V CDR1 and CDR2: KGHDR, SFDVKD. CDR3 DNA sequence: TGTGCCACCAGTGAAGGGAACTATGGCTACACCTTC. This gives the protein CATSEGNYGYTF.

V usage is TRBV28 and J usage is TRBJ2-3; D is possibly TRBD1 (6 bases). V lost 6 bases and J lost 1, with 14 bases in between. Germline values: CDR1 MDHEN, CDR2 SYDVKM. The CDR3 consists of 15 residues. CDR3 in DNA: TGTGCCAGCAGCACCCGGACAGTCGGCACAGATACGCAGTATTTT. It encodes CASSTRTVGTDTQYF.

This clonotype has only a few counts. V is TRBV4-1 and J is TRBJ2-5; the D gene is possibly TRBD2 (7 bases). CDR3 length: 17 amino acids. Germline values: CDR1 MGHRA, CDR2 YSYEKL. Trimming pared 0 bases from V and 1 base from J, leaving 15 bases between. In DNA, the CDR3 is TGCGCCAGCAGCCAAGATGTAGGGGGGGTCTCCCAAGAGACCCAGTACTTC. Amino acid sequence: CASSQDVGGVSQETQYF.

A few counts support this clonotype. The chain carries TRBV6-5 and TRBJ2-5; D is ambiguous. The CDR3 is 16 residues long. V lost 1 base and J 2 bases, leaving 14 bases between the germline ends. The germline V gene encodes CDR1 MNHEY and CDR2 SVGAGI. The CDR3 coding sequence is TGTGCCAGCAGTTACTATCCACCCCCAGGTCAAGAGACCCAGTACTTC. The encoded protein is CASSYYPPPGQETQYF.

V gene TRBV4-2 combines with J gene TRBJ2-1; 13 bases fit TRBD2. With V trimmed by 5 bases and J by 14 bases, 9 bases remained unmatched. The CDR3 loop spans 14 amino acids. CDR1 and CDR2 from the germline V gene are LGHNA and YNFKEQ. CDR3 DNA: TGTGCCAGCAGCTCCCCGGGACTAGCGGGGTCGGAGTTCTTC. It specifies CASSSPGLAGSEFF.

The V gene is TRBV7-2, the J gene TRBJ1-1, with D tentatively TRBD1 (5 bases). V lost 5 bases and J lost 3, with 13 bases in between. The CDR3 spans 14 residues. Per the germline V gene, CDR1 is SGHTA and CDR2 is FQGNSA. The CDR3, as DNA: TGTGCCAGCAGCCGGACGCCCAGGGACACTGAAGCTTTCTTT. It translates to CASSRTPRDTEAFF.

The chain is built from TRBV20-1 and TRBJ2-5; D remains unclear. V was shortened by 5 bases and J by 0 bases, with 10 bases between the two germline ends. Per germline, CDR1 DFQATT and CDR2 SNEGSKA (reference sequence). This CDR3 is built from 13 residues. The CDR3 DNA is TGCAGTGCTGCGCACCCGTACCAAGAGACCCAGTACTTC. Translation: CSAAHPYQETQYF.

In its sample, this clonotype was seen many times. The chain recombines TRBV20-1 with TRBJ2-5; D remains ambiguous. V was trimmed by 3 bases and J by 2 bases, leaving 10 bases between them. The CDR3 spans 13 residues. CDR1 is DFQATT, CDR2 SNEGSKA, per germline (reference sequence). The CDR3 nucleotides are TGCAGTGCTAGGGGAACTCCTCAAGAGACCCAGTACTTC. Residues: CSARGTPQETQYF.

This clonotype was counted many times. The gene calls are TRBV5-5 and TRBJ2-2; no clear D gene. The CDR3 spans 14 residues. CDR1 and CDR2 from the germline V gene are SGHKS and YYEKEE (reference sequence). The V gene lost 0 bases and the J gene lost 3 bases, with 6 bases spanning the gap. The CDR3 reads CASSLVQYTGELFF. CDR3 coding DNA: TGTGCCAGCAGCTTGGTCCAATACACCGGGGAGCTGTTTTTT.